The next 7 T cell receptor beta chains were all read from a single sample in a study of cytomegalovirus exposure and HLA in healthy donors. Vbeta (60) and Jbeta (13) primers were used in the PCR. The method was immunoSEQ multiplex PCR; TCRdb's version includes in-frame clones alone and lacks a portion of them. The sample comprises about 180,000 clones, 70% to 85% of which are singletons, and approximately 0.69% rests with the top ten. The specimen sequenced was PBMCs. Every receptor here comes from a woman in her thirties or forties in good health and CMV-seronegative.

The chain has TRBV6-1 and TRBJ1-2; 9 bases are a match to TRBD1. This CDR3 has 13 residues. With 2 bases clipped from V and 6 bases from J, the junction kept 1 base outside the gene matches. Per the germline V gene, CDR1 is MNHNS and CDR2 is SASEGT. CDR3 in DNA: TGTGCCAGCAGTGAACGGGACAGGGATGGCTACACCTTC. Protein sequence: CASSERDRDGYTF.

The V call is TRBV5-1, the J call TRBJ1-5; 7 nucleotides match TRBD1. CDR1 is SGHRS and CDR2 is YFSETQ in the germline V gene. V shed 4 bases and J 0 bases; nucleotides not matched to a gene: 4. This CDR3 comprises 15 residues. The CDR3 DNA reads as TGCGCCAGCAGCCCGGGACAGCATAGCAATCAGCCCCAGCATTTT. Its protein is CASSPGQHSNQPQHF.

This clone came up once. This rearrangement joins TRBV10-3 to TRBJ2-1; 12 nucleotides match TRBD2. Germline-derived CDR1 and CDR2 are ENHRY and SYGVKD. J gave up 0 bases and V 2 bases, and 8 bases lay outside the gene matches. The CDR3 runs 19 residues. The CDR3 DNA reads as TGTGCCATCAGTGAGGGGGCTAGCGGGGGGGCGAGCTCCTACAATGAGCAGTTCTTC. Residues: CAISEGASGGASSYNEQFF.

The chain uses TRBV18 and TRBJ2-6; D remains unclear. V was pared by 1 base and J by 7 bases, with 11 bases between. Germline V gene data show CDR1 as KGHSH and CDR2 as LQKENI. The CDR3 loop spans 15 amino acids. CDR3 DNA sequence: TGTGCCAGCTCACCACTCCAAAATGGCGCCAACGTCCTGACTTTC. Translating gives CASSPLQNGANVLTF.

The J gene is TRBJ1-2, the V gene TRBV30, with D possibly being TRBD1 (5 bases). The length of the CDR3 is 12 residues. Trimming removed 2 bases from V and 7 bases from J, with 11 bases in between. The germline V gene encodes CDR1 GTSNPN and CDR2 SVGIG (reference sequence). The CDR3 spells CAWSKTVTGYTF. The DNA of the CDR3 is TGTGCCTGGAGTAAGACAGTGACTGGCTACACCTTC.

The chain is built from TRBV2 and TRBJ2-5; D perhaps matches TRBD1 (5 bases). The J call may be in error: the DNA end matches TRBJ2-7 better. The CDR3 runs 14 residues. Germline CDR1 reads SNHLY; CDR2 reads FYNNEI. The CDR3, as DNA: TGTGCCAGCAGTGGGGGCCTCTGGGGCTACGAGCAGTACTTC. Amino acid sequence: CASSGGLWGYEQYF.

This clone has a handful of counts. V gene TRBV25-1 combines with J gene TRBJ1-2; TRBD1 might be the D (5 bases). This CDR3 region has 13 residues. CDR1 is MGHDK, CDR2 SYGVNS, per germline. V was cut by 2 bases and J by 4 bases, with 8 bases left in between. The CDR3 nucleotides are TGTGCCAGCAGTGAACAGGGCGGCTATGGCTACACCTTC. It codes for CASSEQGGYGYTF.